These 29 T cell receptor beta chains were all obtained from the same sample, sequenced in a study of blood T cells in healthy people across ages. Combining a sample-barcoded 5' primer with a J-beta primer mix, a second PCR ran for roughly 7 to 12 cycles. One entry per CDR3 protein results from TCRdb running MiXCR on the 5' RACE reads. The sample carries about 1.5 million distinct CDR3 sequences, 40% to 45% recorded once. The sequenced sample was blood. The receptors were gathered from a woman between 18 and 30 years old in good health.

This clonotype was observed a handful of times. This chain joins TRBV24-1 and TRBJ2-5; a weak D match, TRBD1 (6 bases). Trimming took off 4 bases at V and 1 base at J, with 15 bases between the two ends. The germline V gene has CDR1 KGHDR and CDR2 SFDVKD. The CDR3 sequence is 16 residues long. The CDR3 spells CATSDQGTGTQETQYF. The CDR3, as DNA: TGTGCCACCAGTGACCAGGGGACCGGAACCCAAGAGACCCAGTACTTC.

A few counts support this clonotype. V is TRBV10-1 and J is TRBJ2-7, with 9 bases identical to TRBD2. Germline loops: CDR1 WNHNN, CDR2 SYGVQD (reference sequence). This CDR3 spans 14 amino acids. V gave up 3 bases and J gave up 2 bases; unmatched junction bases: 2. The CDR3 DNA is TGCGCCAGCAGTGAACAGCGGGGGGCCTACGAGCAGTACTTC. Amino acid sequence: CASSEQRGAYEQYF.

This sequence joins TRBV10-3 and TRBJ2-7; 11 nucleotides align to TRBD2. The germline gives CDR1 ENHRY, CDR2 SYGVKD. V shed 4 bases and J 7 bases; nucleotides not matched to a gene: 12. This CDR3 is built from 16 residues. The CDR3 coding sequence is TGTGCCATCAGTGGGGGTAGCGGGAGGGCCGCTATTGAGCAGTACTTC. This gives the protein CAISGGSGRAAIEQYF.

A few counts support this clonotype. The rearrangement links TRBV7-2 to TRBJ1-2, with D uncertain. The V and J ends lost 5 bases and 2 bases respectively, with 15 bases between them. Germline-derived CDR1 and CDR2 are SGHTA and FQGNSA. This CDR3 is 15 amino acids long. The CDR3 DNA reads TGTGCCAGCAGCCTCTCGGACGGAAGGAACTATGGCTACACCTTC. Protein product: CASSLSDGRNYGYTF.

V is TRBV25-1 and J is TRBJ2-7; D possibly corresponds to TRBD1 (6 bases). The CDR3 extends over 13 amino acids. The V end was cut by 6 bases, the J end by 0 bases, with 9 bases between. CDR1 and CDR2 (germline): MGHDK, SYGVNS. CDR3 sequence reads: CASRDSYSYEQYF. The CDR3 DNA is TGTGCCAGCAGGGACAGCTACTCCTACGAGCAGTACTTC.

In regard to this clonotype: With a much larger clone just one base away, this may be a read error. The chain carries TRBV7-9 and TRBJ2-1; 7 nucleotides line up with TRBD1. J lost 7 bases, V lost 5 bases, and 5 bases had no gene match. CDR3 length: 13 amino acids. Germline V lookup: CDR1 SEHNR, CDR2 FQNEAQ (reference sequence). DNA for the CDR3: TGTGCCAGCAGCCCAGGGGGTTGGAATGAGCAGTTCTTC. It specifies CASSPGGWNEQFF.

This chain uses TRBV12-3 or TRBV12-4 with TRBJ2-5, with no clear D. This CDR3 region has 13 residues. V lost 3 bases, J lost 0 bases, and 5 bases lay in between. The CDR3 nucleotides are TGTGCCAGCAGTTTTGTCAACCAAGAGACCCAGTACTTC. It is translated as CASSFVNQETQYF.

The V gene is TRBV7-2, the J gene TRBJ2-5; 8 bases are a match to TRBD1. Judging by the DNA end, TRBJ2-7 fits better; the J call may be wrong. CDR1 SGHTA and CDR2 FQGNSA come from the germline V gene. This CDR3 comprises 15 residues. In nucleotides, the CDR3 is TGTGCCAGCAGCGCCCGGACAGGGAAAATCTACGAGCAGTACTTC. It translates to CASSARTGKIYEQYF.

This clonotype has more than one count but fewer than ten. V and J are TRBV12-3 or TRBV12-4 and TRBJ2-3; 9 nucleotides agree with TRBD1. This CDR3 has 14 amino acids. The V gene end was trimmed by 6 bases and the J gene end by 8 bases; junction bases not matched to a gene: 9. As DNA, the CDR3 is TGTGCCAGCAGACCCCCGGGACAGGGAGGTACGCAGTATTTT. Its protein is CASRPPGQGGTQYF.

This clonotype was found many times. This sequence joins TRBV29-1 and TRBJ2-3; tentative D call: TRBD1 (6 bases). The CDR3 totals 16 residues. Germline values: CDR1 SQVTM, CDR2 ANQGSEA. The V gene lost 6 bases and the J gene lost 0 bases, with 19 bases spanning the gap. The CDR3 DNA follows: TGCAGCGTCAACCCGACAGGCTTCTCTAGCACAGATACGCAGTATTTT. It translates to CSVNPTGFSSTDTQYF.

This clonotype was counted ten times or more. This chain connects TRBV20-1 to TRBJ2-1, with TRBD2 matching 9 bases. V was pared by 0 bases and J by 7 bases, with 7 bases of the junction left unmatched. Germline loops: CDR1 DFQATT, CDR2 SNEGSKA (reference sequence). This CDR3 spans 15 amino acids. The CDR3 DNA reads as TGCAGTGCTAGAGACTCGCAGGGACTAGCAAATGAGCAGTTCTTC. Its translation: CSARDSQGLANEQFF.

The chain couples TRBV5-1 to TRBJ1-4, with 11 nucleotides matching TRBD1. Germline values: CDR1 SGHRS, CDR2 YFSETQ. The junction had 5 bases not matched to a gene; V was cut back by 0 bases and J by 4 bases. There are 17 residues in the CDR3. This CDR3 reads CASSLGTGGGHNEKLFF. The CDR3 DNA is TGCGCCAGCAGCTTGGGGACAGGGGGCGGCCATAATGAAAAACTGTTTTTT. Full variable domain (remainder filled in from reference TRBV5-1 and TRBJ1-4): KAGVTQTPRYLIKTRGQQVTLSCSPISGHRSVSWYQQTPGQGLQFLFEYFSETQRNKGNFPGRFSGRQFSNSRSEMNVSTLELGDSALYLCASSLGTGGGHNEKLFFGSGTQLSVL.

This clonotype has a single count. V usage is TRBV28 and J usage is TRBJ2-3; maybe TRBD2 (6 bases). From germline, CDR1 is MDHEN and CDR2 SYDVKM. V was cut by 1 base and J by 0 bases, with 11 bases left in between. The CDR3 contains 16 residues. CDR3 nucleotides: TGTGCCAGCAGTTTATTCTTCGGGAGAAGCACAGATACGCAGTATTTT. Amino acids: CASSLFFGRSTDTQYF.

This clonotype was seen more than once but under ten times. The V call is TRBV7-9, the J call TRBJ1-1; TRBD1 matches at 8 bases. Trimming removed 5 bases from V and 5 bases from J; junction bases left unmatched: 13. Germline-derived CDR1 and CDR2 are SEHNR and FQNEAQ (reference sequence). CDR3 length: 16 residues. Here the CDR3 DNA reads TGTGCCAGCAGCCAAACCTACAGGGGGTTAGAGACTGAAGCTTTCTTT. This gives the protein CASSQTYRGLETEAFF.

The CDR3 is CSARTSGGVSYNEQFF. In nucleotides, the CDR3 is TGCAGTGCTAGAACTTCCGGGGGAGTCTCCTACAATGAGCAGTTCTTC. J is TRBJ2-1 and V is TRBV20-1; TRBD2 is a possible D gene (6 bases). Germline values: CDR1 DFQATT, CDR2 SNEGSKA (reference sequence). Trimming removed 2 bases at V and 0 bases at J, with 14 bases between. The CDR3 runs to 16 residues.

This chain connects TRBV6-5 to TRBJ1-2; TRBD1 matches 8 bases. CDR1 and CDR2 (germline): MNHEY, SVGAGI. The CDR3 runs 13 residues. After removal of 2 bases from V and 7 bases from J, the junction contained 3 bases not matched to a gene. The CDR3 protein is CASSYNRGVGYTF. The DNA of the CDR3 is TGTGCCAGCAGTTACAACAGGGGGGTTGGCTACACCTTC.

V and J are TRBV6-2 or TRBV6-3 and TRBJ1-1; TRBD1 is a possible D gene (6 bases). The germline V and J ends were trimmed by 2 bases and 4 bases, with 8 bases remaining between them. In germline, CDR1 is MNHEY, CDR2 SVGEGT. The CDR3 is 13 amino acids. The CDR3 DNA reads as TGTGCCAGCAGTTACACAGGGACCACTGAAGCTTTCTTT. As protein: CASSYTGTTEAFF.

This clonotype was observed a few times. CDR3 sequence: CASSQQLWGRNTEAFF. As DNA, the CDR3 is TGTGCCAGCAGCCAACAATTATGGGGCAGAAACACTGAAGCTTTCTTT. The genes are TRBV4-2 and TRBJ1-1, with D possibly being TRBD1 (5 bases). The V and J ends lost 2 bases and 2 bases respectively, with 15 bases between them. The germline V gene encodes CDR1 LGHNA and CDR2 YNFKEQ. This CDR3 is built from 16 residues.

This clonotype has ten or more counts. V and J are TRBV4-1 and TRBJ2-3; D is undetermined. The CDR3 totals 16 residues. Trimming left V 7 bases short and J 2 bases short, with 19 bases between. CDR1 MGHRA and CDR2 YSYEKL come from the germline V gene. The CDR3 nucleotides are TGCGCCAGCACCCCTATTGCGGTTCGCTACACAGATACGCAGTATTTT. This encodes CASTPIAVRYTDTQYF.

This chain connects TRBV20-1 to TRBJ2-7, with D possibly TRBD2 on 6 matching bases. The CDR3 length is 14 residues. The V end lost 1 base, the J end lost 5 bases, and 15 bases lay between the germline ends. CDR1 is DFQATT and CDR2 is SNEGSKA in the germline V gene (reference sequence). The CDR3 loop is CSARGGGRSHEQYF. CDR3 nucleotides: TGCAGTGCTAGAGGAGGAGGGAGATCCCACGAGCAGTACTTC.

This clonotype was recorded at least ten times. The chain has TRBV7-2 and TRBJ2-1; D unclear. There are 15 residues in the CDR3. Germline CDR1 is SGHTA and CDR2 is FQGNSA. Trimming removed 5 bases at V and 2 bases at J, with 13 bases between. The CDR3 region is CASSPGLFPYNEQFF. CDR3 bases: TGTGCCAGCAGCCCCGGTTTGTTCCCCTACAATGAGCAGTTCTTC.

This chain uses TRBV15 with TRBJ1-1, with D hard to call. V was trimmed by 0 bases and J by 1 base, leaving 3 bases between them. There are 13 residues in the CDR3. CDR1 is LNHNV, CDR2 YYDKDF, per germline (reference sequence). CDR3 in amino acids: CATSREENTEAFF. The CDR3 region has the DNA TGTGCCACCAGCAGAGAGGAGAACACTGAAGCTTTCTTT.

V usage is TRBV7-2 and J usage is TRBJ2-7; TRBD1 is a possible D gene (5 bases). CDR1 and CDR2 (germline): SGHTA, FQGNSA. This CDR3 has 15 amino acids. Trimming removed 4 bases at V and 2 bases at J, with 15 bases between. The CDR3 loop is CASSSNRHGTYEQYF. The CDR3 nucleotides are TGTGCCAGCAGCTCCAACAGGCACGGTACCTACGAGCAGTACTTC.

This clonotype was seen a handful of times. V usage is TRBV20-1 and J usage is TRBJ2-3; D uncertain. The CDR3 covers 16 residues. Germline-derived CDR1 and CDR2 are DFQATT and SNEGSKA (reference sequence). The V gene lost 0 bases and the J gene lost 1 base, with 14 bases spanning the gap. CDR3 in amino acids: CSARDLPGEGTDTQYF. In DNA form, the CDR3 reads TGCAGTGCTAGAGATCTCCCGGGCGAGGGCACAGATACGCAGTATTTT.

This clonotype appeared a few times. The chain is built from TRBV5-1 and TRBJ1-2; 8 bases line up with TRBD1. V lost 4 bases and J lost 2; bases outside the gene matches: 4. CDR1 and CDR2 (germline): SGHRS, YFSETQ. This CDR3 contains 14 residues. The CDR3 DNA is TGCGCCAGCAGCGCCCGGGACAGGAACTATGGCTACACCTTC. It codes for CASSARDRNYGYTF.

This clonotype showed up just a few times. The chain carries TRBV29-1 and TRBJ1-2, with D tentatively TRBD1 (5 bases). Trimming pared 1 base from V and 5 bases from J, leaving 14 bases between. CDR3 length: 14 residues. CDR1 is SQVTM and CDR2 is ANQGSEA in the germline V gene. CDR3 sequence: CSVEAGIHSYGYTF. The CDR3 DNA is TGCAGCGTTGAAGCAGGGATACACTCATATGGCTACACCTTC.

The chain employs TRBV12-3 or TRBV12-4 and TRBJ2-5, with D perhaps matching TRBD1 (6 bases). This CDR3 comprises 16 residues. V dropped 5 bases and J dropped 5 bases, with 21 bases sitting between them. CDR3 in DNA: TGTGCCAGCAGTACCCTAGCAGGGGCCACCTCCGAGACCCAGTACTTC. Amino acid sequence: CASSTLAGATSETQYF.

This clonotype came up a few times. The chain recombines TRBV12-3 or TRBV12-4 with TRBJ1-1; a possible D gene is TRBD1 (6 bases). This CDR3 region has 13 residues. Deletions cut 5 bases from V and 6 bases from J, with 13 bases between. The CDR3 here is CASSKGGNPEAFF. The CDR3 coding sequence is TGTGCCAGCAGTAAAGGGGGAAACCCTGAAGCTTTCTTT.

V usage is TRBV6-2 or TRBV6-3 and J usage is TRBJ1-1; possible D gene TRBD1, 5 bases. Trimming cost V 7 bases and J 1 base, with 10 bases left between them. The CDR3 totals 13 residues. Germline loops: CDR1 MNHEY, CDR2 SVGEGT. In nucleotides, the CDR3 is TGTGCCAGCACCGCCGACAGGAACACTGAAGCTTTCTTT. Amino acid sequence: CASTADRNTEAFF.